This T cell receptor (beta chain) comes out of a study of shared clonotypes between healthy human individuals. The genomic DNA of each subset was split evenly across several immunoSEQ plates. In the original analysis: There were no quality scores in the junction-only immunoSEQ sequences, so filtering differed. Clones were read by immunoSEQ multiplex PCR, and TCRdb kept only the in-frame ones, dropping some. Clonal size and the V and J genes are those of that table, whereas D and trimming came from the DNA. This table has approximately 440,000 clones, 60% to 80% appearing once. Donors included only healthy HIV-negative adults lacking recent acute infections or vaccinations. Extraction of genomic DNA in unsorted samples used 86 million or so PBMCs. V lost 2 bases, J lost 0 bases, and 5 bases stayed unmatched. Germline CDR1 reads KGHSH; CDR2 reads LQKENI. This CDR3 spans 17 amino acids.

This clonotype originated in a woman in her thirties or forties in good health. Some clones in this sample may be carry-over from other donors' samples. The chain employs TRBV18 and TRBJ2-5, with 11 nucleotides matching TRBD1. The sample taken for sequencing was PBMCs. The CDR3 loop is CASSPKRDRGYQETQYF. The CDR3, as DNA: TGTGCCAGCTCACCAAAACGGGACAGGGGGTACCAAGAGACCCAGTACTTC.